Listed here is a single TCR beta chain. Assay used: immunoSEQ multiplex PCR; TCRdb lists only in-frame clones, some missing. The table lists roughly 150,000 clones, roughly 80% of them singletons. The data originate from a study of blood T cell repertoires in COVID-19. As for the study in general: Nucleic acid was either cDNA or gDNA, and it came from T cells, B-cell-depleted T cells, or PBMCs.

CDR1 is MNHEY and CDR2 is SMNVEV in the germline V gene (reference sequence). The CDR3 sequence is 13 residues long. Between the trimmed V and J ends, which lost 3 bases and 5 bases, there was a span of 7 bases. This sequence was found in a man aged 55 to 69 with acute or convalescent COVID-19. The sample was peripheral blood. The chain couples TRBV27 to TRBJ1-4, with D possibly being TRBD1 (5 bases). CDR3 in amino acids: CASSFRGNEKLFF. The DNA of the CDR3 is TGTGCCAGCAGTTTTCGGGGGAATGAAAAACTGTTTTTT.